The sequence of this T cell receptor (beta chain) was determined in a study of blood T cell repertoires in COVID-19. Background on the study: Material from acute and convalescent COVID-19 was sourced from the United States, Italy and Spain.

Study processing details: Reference gene primer amplification gave nucleated cell count estimates. Data came from immunoSEQ multiplex PCR; TCRdb stores just in-frame clones and leaves some out. Clonal size and the V and J genes are those of that table, whereas D and trimming came from the DNA. The table includes around 39,000 clones, over 75% detected once. Germline assignment: CDR1 MNHNS and CDR2 SASEGT. V was trimmed by 1 base and J by 5 bases, leaving 5 bases between them. CDR3 length: 12 amino acids. V usage is TRBV6-1 and J usage is TRBJ1-2; D remains ambiguous. The clonotype comes from an older man with active or convalescent COVID-19. Sequencing was performed on peripheral blood. The CDR3 coding sequence is TGTGCCAGCAGTGAAGGGCAGTATGGCTACACCTTC. Translated: CASSEGQYGYTF.